The 27 T cell receptor beta chains below all came from one sample that was sequenced in a study of T-cell memory formation after mild COVID-19. TCRdb redid the calling of the 5' RACE reads with MiXCR, one entry per CDR3 protein. The sample consists of 100,000 or so distinct CDR3 sequences, around 10% of them appearing once. The specimen was PBMCs or a T cell subset sorted from them (not recorded which). Source of these receptors: a man between 18 and 29 years old who had mild COVID-19 (a few samples of this study predate the infection). Cell type and time point are not known.

The CDR3 nucleotides are TGCAGCGTCGAAACTAGCGGGGGAGAGACCCAGTACTTC. As protein: CSVETSGGETQYF. V and J are TRBV29-1 and TRBJ2-5, with 11 bases identical to TRBD2. The length of the CDR3 is 13 residues. The V and J ends lost 6 bases and 4 bases, in that order; junction bases with no gene match: 4. Germline V gene lookup returns CDR1 SQVTM and CDR2 ANQGSEA. Supplemented by reference TRBV29-1 and TRBJ2-5, the full variable domain reads SAVISQKPSRDICQRGTSLTIQCQVDSQVTMMFWYRQQPGQSLTLIATANQGSEATYESGFVIDKFPISRPNLTFSTLTVSNMSPEDSSIYLCSVETSGGETQYFGPGTRLLVL.

This clonotype showed up just a few times. The rearrangement joins TRBV5-1 to TRBJ2-7; D is perhaps TRBD1 (6 bases). Germline V gene lookup returns CDR1 SGHRS and CDR2 YFSETQ. Between the trimmed V and J ends, which lost 0 bases and 7 bases, there was a span of 11 bases. The CDR3 is 13 amino acids. For the CDR3, the DNA is TGCGCCAGCAGCTTGGCTGGGACAAGTGAGCAGTACTTC. Amino acid sequence: CASSLAGTSEQYF. The variable domain in full, with the rest retrieved from reference TRBV5-1 and TRBJ2-7, is KAGVTQTPRYLIKTRGQQVTLSCSPISGHRSVSWYQQTPGQGLQFLFEYFSETQRNKGNFPGRFSGRQFSNSRSEMNVSTLELGDSALYLCASSLAGTSEQYFGPGTRLTVT.

This clonotype was seen a few times. This chain links TRBV11-2 with TRBJ1-4; TRBD1 might be the D (5 bases). The CDR3 totals 15 residues. The V gene's germline CDR1 is SGHAT and CDR2 FQNNGV. Trimming pared 5 bases from V and 5 bases from J, leaving 15 bases between. The DNA of the CDR3 is TGTGCCAGCAGCCACACGACAGCTCCGAATGAAAAACTGTTTTTT. This codes for CASSHTTAPNEKLFF. Variable domain in full (rest from reference TRBV11-2 and TRBJ1-4): EAGVAQSPRYKIIEKRQSVAFWCNPISGHATLYWYQQILGQGPKLLIQFQNNGVVDDSQLPKDRFSAERLKGVDSTLKIQPAKLEDSAVYLCASSHTTAPNEKLFFGSGTQLSVL.

The sample holds many counts of this clonotype. The chain carries TRBV4-3 and TRBJ2-1, with 10 nucleotides matching TRBD2. V lost 4 bases, J lost 4 bases, and 7 bases stayed unmatched. This CDR3 is 16 amino acids long. Germline V gives CDR1 LGHNA, CDR2 YSLEER. The CDR3 sequence is CASSPWGSGGYNEQFF. CDR3 sequence (DNA): TGCGCCAGCAGCCCCTGGGGTAGCGGGGGGTACAATGAGCAGTTCTTC.

This clonotype was counted between two and nine times. The V gene is TRBV6-2 or TRBV6-3, the J gene TRBJ1-1; TRBD1 might be the D (6 bases). This CDR3 is 13 amino acids long. From germline, CDR1 is MNHEY and CDR2 SVGEGT. Between the trimmed V and J ends, which lost 7 bases and 6 bases, there was a span of 15 bases. CDR3 in DNA: TGTGCCAGCATTACTATCGGGGGCCCTGAAGCTTTCTTT. Protein product: CASITIGGPEAFF.

The chain couples TRBV27 to TRBJ2-3; 15 bases line up with TRBD2. The CDR3 runs to 17 residues. Germline values: CDR1 MNHEY, CDR2 SMNVEV (reference sequence). Losses at the gene ends were 5 bases for V and 2 bases for J; bases not matched to a gene: 5. The CDR3 bases are TGTGCCAGCAGTACGGGGACTAGCGGGGGGATCACAGATACGCAGTATTTT. It encodes CASSTGTSGGITDTQYF.

CDR3 DNA: TGCGCCAGCAGCCAAGATGGTTCGGAATTATATGGCTACACCTTC. This sequence encodes CASSQDGSELYGYTF. The rearrangement links TRBV4-1 to TRBJ1-2; unclear D gene. V was trimmed by 0 bases and J by 5 bases, leaving 13 bases between them. CDR1 is MGHRA, CDR2 YSYEKL, per germline. The CDR3 sequence is 15 residues long.

The J gene is TRBJ2-2, the V gene TRBV7-2; 11 nucleotides line up with TRBD2. The J segment lost 6 bases and the V segment lost 5 bases, leaving 5 bases of the junction unmatched. This CDR3 comprises 15 residues. In germline, CDR1 is SGHTA, CDR2 FQGNSA. CDR3 loop: CASSTRLAGSGELFF. CDR3 sequence (DNA): TGTGCCAGCAGCACCCGACTAGCGGGGTCCGGGGAGCTGTTTTTT.

This clonotype has at least ten counts. This chain uses TRBV4-1 with TRBJ2-3, with 10 bases fitting TRBD2. Looked up from germline, CDR1 is MGHRA and CDR2 is YSYEKL. This CDR3 contains 15 residues. Losses at the gene ends were 0 bases for V and 8 bases for J; bases not matched to a gene: 5. Written as DNA, the CDR3 is TGCGCCAGCAGCCAAGATCGGGGACTAGCGCCTACGCAGTATTTT. Residues: CASSQDRGLAPTQYF.

V gene TRBV3-2 combines with J gene TRBJ2-3. TRBV3-2 is marked as a pseudogene. The CDR3 totals 15 residues. The CDR3 DNA reads as TGTGCCAGCAGCCAAGAGCTATTGAACACAGATACGCAGTATTTT. Protein product: CASSQELLNTDTQYF.

The V and J genes are TRBV11-2 and TRBJ1-3, with D unresolved. This CDR3 has 15 residues. Germline CDR1 and CDR2: SGHAT and FQNNGV. V was cut by 5 bases and J by 0 bases, with 11 bases left in between. The CDR3 DNA reads TGTGCCAGCAGCCAGGACTCCTACTCTGGAAACACCATATATTTT. Its translation is CASSQDSYSGNTIYF.

CDR3 region: CASSQLAGGEQYV. Written as DNA, the CDR3 is TGCGCCAGCAGCCAGCTAGCGGGGGGCGAGCAGTACGTC. The chain recombines TRBV4-1 with TRBJ2-7; 11 nucleotides agree with TRBD2. V trimming: 3 bases; J trimming: 6 bases; junction bases outside the gene matches: 1. CDR1 is MGHRA and CDR2 is YSYEKL in the germline V gene. The CDR3 runs to 13 residues.

This clonotype was found a few times. The V and J genes are TRBV6-1 and TRBJ2-1; D gene uncertain. Germline CDR1 and CDR2: MNHNS and SASEGT. The V and J ends lost 2 bases and 7 bases respectively, with 12 bases between them. The CDR3 totals 14 residues. As DNA, the CDR3 is TGTGCCAGCAGTGAATTGGCCGGGTTTAATGAGCAGTTCTTC. Protein sequence: CASSELAGFNEQFF.

CDR3 sequence: CATSVTGGNQPQHF. The CDR3 region has the DNA TGTGCCACCAGTGTGACAGGGGGAAATCAGCCCCAGCATTTT. V is TRBV24-1 and J is TRBJ1-5; 9 bases line up with TRBD1. Germline V CDR1 and CDR2: KGHDR, SFDVKD. V lost 5 bases and J lost 4; bases outside the gene matches: 2. The CDR3 contains 14 residues.

This clonotype was recorded a few times. This rearrangement joins TRBV6-5 to TRBJ1-2, with D unresolved. Germline V gene sequence: CDR1 MNHEY, CDR2 SVGAGI. Trimming took 5 bases from V and 4 from J, leaving 5 bases between them. The CDR3 has 11 residues. CDR3 in DNA: TGTGCCAGCAGTCCGGGCTATGGCTACACCTTC. It codes for CASSPGYGYTF.

This clonotype was detected many times. The chain is built from TRBV7-2 and TRBJ2-5, with 9 bases aligning to TRBD2. V lost 2 bases to trimming and J lost 1 base; unmatched junction nucleotides: 11. The germline CDR1 and CDR2 sequences are SGHTA and FQGNSA. This CDR3 spans 18 amino acids. CDR3 DNA: TGTGCCAGCAGCTTAAAGGGCGTTCGGCGGGGGGGCCAAGAGACCCAGTACTTC. This encodes CASSLKGVRRGGQETQYF.

This clonotype was counted only a few times. The rearrangement joins TRBV6-5 to TRBJ2-7; D is perhaps TRBD1 or TRBD2 (5 bases each). The CDR3 runs 14 residues. Deletions cut 2 bases from V and 3 bases from J, with 11 bases between. The germline V gene has CDR1 MNHEY and CDR2 SVGAGI. The CDR3 region has the DNA TGTGCCAGCAGTTACCCGGGACGGAACTACGAGCAGTACTTC. Translating it yields CASSYPGRNYEQYF.

The V call is TRBV7-9, the J call TRBJ1-1; D call uncertain. Germline V gene data show CDR1 as SEHNR and CDR2 as FQNEAQ (reference sequence). V lost 1 base and J lost 3, with 6 bases in between. This CDR3 has 13 amino acids. CDR3 sequence: CASSLVGYTEAFF. The DNA of the CDR3 is TGTGCCAGCAGCTTAGTGGGTTACACTGAAGCTTTCTTT.

This clonotype showed up many times. J is TRBJ2-1 and V is TRBV7-2; TRBD2 matches 8 bases. The V segment lost 5 bases and the J segment 6 bases; nucleotides outside the gene matches: 6. Per the germline V gene, CDR1 is SGHTA and CDR2 is FQGNSA. This CDR3 is built from 14 residues. The CDR3 protein is CASSEGLAINEQFF. CDR3 nucleotides: TGTGCCAGCAGCGAAGGACTAGCCATCAATGAGCAGTTCTTC.

A single count supports this clonotype. This chain joins TRBV5-4 and TRBJ1-1; TRBD1 is a possible D gene (5 bases). Germline V gene lookup returns CDR1 SGHNT and CDR2 YYREEE (reference sequence). This CDR3 spans 15 amino acids. The V end was cut by 6 bases, the J end by 1 base, with 16 bases between. The CDR3 DNA reads TGTGCCAGCAACCGGGAGGGGTTTCAGAACACTGAAGCTTTCTTT. It is translated as CASNREGFQNTEAFF.

The chain is built from TRBV9 and TRBJ1-2; TRBD1 agrees at 8 bases. The CDR3 totals 14 residues. Trimming at V came to 5 bases and at J to 5 bases, leaving 8 bases not matched to a gene. Germline CDR1 is SGDLS and CDR2 is YYNGEE. The CDR3 DNA reads TGTGCCAGCAGTGCAGGGGGCTCAGTTTATGGCTACACCTTC. Protein product: CASSAGGSVYGYTF.

Only a few counts were recorded for this clonotype. The chain has TRBV7-2 and TRBJ1-1; D is undetermined. The germline gives CDR1 SGHTA, CDR2 FQGNSA. V was clipped by 1 base and J by 4 bases, with 13 bases between them. This CDR3 spans 15 amino acids. In DNA, the CDR3 is TGTGCCAGCAGCTTAGGCACGGCAAGGGCCACTGAAGCTTTCTTT. Translated, it gives CASSLGTARATEAFF.

The V gene is TRBV12-3 or TRBV12-4, the J gene TRBJ2-1; 15 positions agree with TRBD2. The V gene end was trimmed by 5 bases and the J gene end by 10 bases; junction bases not matched to a gene: 9. The CDR3 covers 16 residues. CDR3 loop: CASSPWTSGGAWEQFF. As DNA, the CDR3 is TGTGCCAGCAGTCCCTGGACTAGCGGGGGGGCCTGGGAGCAGTTCTTC.

This chain links TRBV4-2 with TRBJ1-1; TRBD1 might be the D (6 bases). Trimming cost V 2 bases and J 12 bases, with 10 bases left between them. Germline V lookup: CDR1 LGHNA, CDR2 YNFKEQ. The CDR3 sequence is 11 residues long. DNA of the CDR3: TGTGCCAGCAGCCAATCGGGGGCGTCTTTCTTT. This translates into CASSQSGASFF.

This clonotype was counted only a few times. CDR3 region: CASRSRRQETQYF. DNA for the CDR3: TGTGCCAGCAGGTCCCGGAGGCAAGAGACCCAGTACTTC. This sequence joins TRBV7-3 and TRBJ2-5; perhaps TRBD2 as D (5 bases). Germline CDR1 SGHTA, CDR2 FQGTGA. The V end was cut by 6 bases, the J end by 2 bases, with 10 bases between. CDR3 size: 13 residues.

This clonotype has more than one count but fewer than ten. The J gene is TRBJ1-6, the V gene TRBV5-6, with 8 bases lining up with TRBD1. The CDR3 covers 15 residues. Trimming at V came to 4 bases and at J to 10 bases, leaving 10 bases not matched to a gene. The germline V gene has CDR1 SGHDT and CDR2 YYEEEE. The CDR3: CASSRYGTGESPLHF. DNA for the CDR3: TGTGCCAGCAGCCGGTACGGGACAGGCGAATCACCCCTCCACTTT.

The chain recombines TRBV28 with TRBJ2-3; D perhaps matches TRBD1 (6 bases). CDR3 length: 16 amino acids. Germline lookup yields CDR1 MDHEN and CDR2 SYDVKM. Trimming stripped 8 bases from V and 0 bases from J, with 18 bases between. The CDR3 is CASGPGDLLSTDTQYF. The CDR3 region has the DNA TGTGCCAGCGGCCCAGGGGACCTCCTTAGCACAGATACGCAGTATTTT.